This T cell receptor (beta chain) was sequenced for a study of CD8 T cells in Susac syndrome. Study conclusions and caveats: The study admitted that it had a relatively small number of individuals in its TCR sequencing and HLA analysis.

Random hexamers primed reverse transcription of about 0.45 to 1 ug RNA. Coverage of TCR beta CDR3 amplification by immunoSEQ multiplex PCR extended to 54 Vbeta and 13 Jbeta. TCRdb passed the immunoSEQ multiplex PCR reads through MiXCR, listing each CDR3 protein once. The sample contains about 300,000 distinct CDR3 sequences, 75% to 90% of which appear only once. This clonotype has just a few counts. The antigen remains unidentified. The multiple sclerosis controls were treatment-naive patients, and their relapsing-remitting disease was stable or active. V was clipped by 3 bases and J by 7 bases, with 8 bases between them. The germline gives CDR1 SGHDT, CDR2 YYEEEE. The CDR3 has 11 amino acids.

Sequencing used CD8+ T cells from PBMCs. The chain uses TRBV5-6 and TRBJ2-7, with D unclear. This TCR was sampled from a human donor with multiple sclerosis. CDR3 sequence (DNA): TGTGCCAGCAGCTCCTCCTGGGAGCAGTACTTC. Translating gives CASSSSWEQYF.